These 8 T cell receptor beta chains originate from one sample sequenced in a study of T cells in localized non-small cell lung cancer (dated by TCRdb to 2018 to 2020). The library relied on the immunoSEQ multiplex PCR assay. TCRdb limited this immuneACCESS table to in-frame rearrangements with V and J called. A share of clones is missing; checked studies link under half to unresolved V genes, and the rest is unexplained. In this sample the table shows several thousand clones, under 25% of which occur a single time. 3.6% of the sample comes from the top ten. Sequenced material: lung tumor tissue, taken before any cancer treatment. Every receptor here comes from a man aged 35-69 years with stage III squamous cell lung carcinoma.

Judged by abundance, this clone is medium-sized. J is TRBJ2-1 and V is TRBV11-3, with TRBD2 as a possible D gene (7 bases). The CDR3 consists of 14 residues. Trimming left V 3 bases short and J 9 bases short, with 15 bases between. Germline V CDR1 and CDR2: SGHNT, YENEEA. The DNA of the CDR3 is TGTGCCAGCAGCTTGCGGGGGCCGGCGGCTGAGCAGTTCTTC. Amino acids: CASSLRGPAAEQFF.

The CDR3 region has the DNA TGTGCCAGCGGACCTCAACTAGCGCGGGGGACCCAGTACTTC. This encodes CASGPQLARGTQYF. The chain combines TRBV11-3 with TRBJ2-5; 7 positions agree with TRBD2. The CDR3 is 14 residues long. Germline CDR1 and CDR2: SGHNT and YENEEA. The trim removed 8 bases at V and 7 bases at J, leaving 13 bases unmatched.

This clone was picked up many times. CDR3 in DNA: TGTGCCAGCAGCCCCGGTGGAGGGTGGGTCAAAAACATTCAGTACTTC. Translation: CASSPGGGWVKNIQYF. The chain joins TRBV11-3 to TRBJ2-4; D may be TRBD2 (6 bases). Germline V gene lookup returns CDR1 SGHNT and CDR2 YENEEA. The CDR3 has 16 amino acids. Trimming took off 5 bases at V and 3 bases at J, with 17 bases between the two ends. The complete variable domain, with remaining parts taken from reference TRBV11-3 and TRBJ2-4, reads EAGVVQSPRYKIIEKKQPVAFWCNPISGHNTLYWYLQNLGQGPELLIRYENEEAVDDSQLPKDRFSAERLKGVDSTLKIQPAELGDSAVYLCASSPGGGWVKNIQYFGAGTRLSVL.

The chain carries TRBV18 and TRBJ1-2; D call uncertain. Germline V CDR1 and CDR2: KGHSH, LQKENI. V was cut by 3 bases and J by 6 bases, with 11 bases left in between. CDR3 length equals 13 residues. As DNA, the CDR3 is TGTGCCAGCTCACCTGGGCCTGGAGATGGCTACACCTTC. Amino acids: CASSPGPGDGYTF.

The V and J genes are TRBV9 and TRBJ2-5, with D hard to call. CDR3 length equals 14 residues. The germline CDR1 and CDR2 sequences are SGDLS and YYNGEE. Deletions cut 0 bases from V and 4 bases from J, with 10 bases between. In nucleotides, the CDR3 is TGTGCCAGCAGCGTAGGGCAGCCAACAGAGACCCAGTACTTC. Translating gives CASSVGQPTETQYF. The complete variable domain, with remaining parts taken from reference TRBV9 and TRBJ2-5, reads DSGVTQTPKHLITATGQRVTLRCSPRSGDLSVYWYQQSLDQGLQFLIQYYNGEERAKGNILERFSAQQFPDLHSELNLSSLELGDSALYFCASSVGQPTETQYFGPGTRLLVL.

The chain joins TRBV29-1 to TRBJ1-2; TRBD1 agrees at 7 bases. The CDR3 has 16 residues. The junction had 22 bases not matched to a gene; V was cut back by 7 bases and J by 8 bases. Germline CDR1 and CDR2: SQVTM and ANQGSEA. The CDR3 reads CSAQMWGDSRRGGYTF. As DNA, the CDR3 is TGCAGCGCCCAAATGTGGGGGGACAGCCGTAGAGGGGGCTACACCTTC. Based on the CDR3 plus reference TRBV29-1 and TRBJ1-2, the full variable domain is SAVISQKPSRDICQRGTSLTIQCQVDSQVTMMFWYRQQPGQSLTLIATANQGSEATYESGFVIDKFPISRPNLTFSTLTVSNMSPEDSSIYLCSAQMWGDSRRGGYTFGSGTRLTVV.

Here the CDR3 reads CASSLRREPPSTDTQYF. As DNA, the CDR3 is TGTGCCAGCAGCTTGAGACGGGAGCCGCCTAGCACAGATACGCAGTATTTT. The chain combines TRBV11-3 with TRBJ2-3; a possible D gene is TRBD2 (6 bases). Trimming removed 3 bases at V and 0 bases at J, with 16 bases between. This CDR3 spans 17 amino acids. From germline, CDR1 is SGHNT and CDR2 YENEEA.

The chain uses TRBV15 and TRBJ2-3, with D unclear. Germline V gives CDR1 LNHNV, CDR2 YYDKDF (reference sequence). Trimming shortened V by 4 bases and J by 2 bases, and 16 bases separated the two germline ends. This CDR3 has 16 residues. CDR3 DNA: TGTGCCACCAGCACCTACAGTGTCCTCTCCACAGATACGCAGTATTTT. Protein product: CATSTYSVLSTDTQYF.